Listed below are T cell receptor beta chains from one sample, sequenced in a study of T cell responses to AZD1222 COVID-19 vaccine. Clones were read by immunoSEQ multiplex PCR, and TCRdb kept only the in-frame ones, dropping some. The top ten hold approximately 4.8% of the sample, which has about 160,000 clones, less than 95% seen once. This specimen consisted of peripheral blood, obtained on day 0 of AZD1222 vaccination. The receptors derive from an adult in good health. Both conserved end residues are part of each CDR3.

>TRBJ1-1|TRBV18
CASSPTGGITEAFF
>TRBJ2-1|TRBV7-3
CASSPLGQGQFF
>TRBJ2-7|TRBV7-8
CASSLRRGGQPYEQYF
>TRBJ1-2|TRBV7-2
CASSRRARGDYGYTF
>TRBJ1-2|TRBV28
CASLSTGFYGYTF
>TRBJ2-3|TRBV9
CASSVVSGKFDTQYF
>TRBJ2-1|TRBV5-1
CASSLPGGVGEQFF
>TRBJ1-5|TRBV9
CASSQTSSGQPQHF
>TRBJ1-1|TRBV28
CASKGPLNTEAFF
>TRBJ1-1|TRBV6-5
CASSKIGLPPTEAFF
>TRBJ1-5|TRBV27
CASSLVEWGTPGPQHF
>TRBJ2-2|TRBV5-1
CASSLRTNAGELFF
>TRBJ2-5|TRBV5-1
CASSSRPNRRETQYF
>TRBJ1-3|TRBV6-5
CASRDRGSGNTIYF
>TRBJ1-6|TRBV7-9
CASSPGGSLHF
>TRBJ2-1|TRBV7-7
CASSVDRGNEQFF
>TRBJ2-5|TRBV6-1
CASSERAEVPETQYF
>TRBJ1-1|TRBV27
CATQTGGGGEAFF
>TRBJ1-3|TRBV27
CASSRSGPLSGNTIYF
>TRBJ2-4|TRBV10-3
CAISEGGTNIQYF
>TRBJ1-5|TRBV27
CASSLRGYDQPQHF
>TRBJ2-1|TRBV19
CASTPRPGLGGRGNEQFF
>TRBJ2-7|TRBV10-3
CAIAAAGGYEQYF
>TRBJ2-5|TRBV5-6
CASSPEGLGGETQYF
>TRBJ1-2|TRBV5-1
CASSLTTGDYGYTF
>TRBJ2-2|TRBV14
CASSQVPLWGSATLELFF
>TRBJ2-5|TRBV4-2
CASSHYLLRETQYF
>TRBJ1-1|TRBV12-3/TRBV12-4
CASTLRGGSAFF
>TRBJ2-7|TRBV6-5
CASRGLAGPYEQYF
>TRBJ2-1|TRBV9
CASSVGAGVPDHEQFF
>TRBJ1-1|TRBV2
CASSVSQANNTEAFF
>TRBJ1-1|TRBV6-2/TRBV6-3
CASSPPRDTEAFF
>TRBJ1-6|TRBV5-1
CASSSGTGRQGWNSPLHF
>TRBJ1-1|TRBV6-1
CASREGFEAFF
>TRBJ2-3|TRBV18
CAGDSGSSTDTQYF
>TRBJ1-6|TRBV5-1
CASSFQPGQGDSPLHF
>TRBJ2-7|TRBV2
CASRADRHSYEQYF
>TRBJ1-5|TRBV12-3/TRBV12-4
CASTRQSNQPQHF
>TRBJ1-1|TRBV18
CASSPNWAGNTEAFF
>TRBJ1-1|TRBV6-5
CASSYSRGGAYTEAFF
>TRBJ2-1|TRBV9
CASTRSGLAGSYNEQFF
>TRBJ1-4|TRBV19
CASRSHTPTNEKLFF
>TRBJ2-3|TRBV3-1/TRBV3-2
CASSQLGDTQYF
>TRBJ2-1|TRBV28
CASGSRAPTSEQFF